Here is one T cell receptor beta chain with its context. From unsorted bulk tissue weighing about 17-30 mg, DNA and RNA were co-extracted. This sample stems from a study of tumor-infiltrating lymphocytes in primary liver carcinoma. V was cut by 9 bases and J by 7 bases, with 12 bases left in between. CDR1 SGHAT and CDR2 FQNNGV come from the germline V gene. The CDR3 length is 11 residues. cDNA specific to TCR beta was made from about 0.45 ug of total RNA, with a constant-region primer employed for priming. Each TCR beta library was derived from three nested multiplex PCR rounds that employed slightly modified ARM-PCR. Each of the first two PCR rounds ran roughly 9 cycles with TRBV1-TRBV30 forward and C-beta reverse primers. One entry per CDR3 protein results from TCRdb running MiXCR on the multiplex PCR reads. Counted here are about 100,000 distinct CDR3 sequences, over 55% occurring once; the ten biggest clones make up 9.5%.

Material for sequencing was liver tumor tissue from sampling region 5. Subset noted: tumor region T5, tumor centre. The origin of this receptor is an older woman with primary liver carcinoma and hepatitis B virus infection. The chain combines TRBV11-2 with TRBJ1-1; D not resolved. The CDR3 region is CASRDLGEAFF. CDR3 DNA sequence: TGTGCCAGTAGGGATTTGGGTGAAGCTTTCTTT.